Included here is one T cell receptor (beta chain) sequence, with context. Its cognate antigen is unknown. Sequencing used immunoSEQ multiplex PCR; TCRdb keeps in-frame clones, though not all of them. Of about 93,000 clones detected, under 95% appear once; the ten largest clones hold around 2.5%. The CDR3 runs to 13 residues. The J segment lost 5 bases and the V segment lost 3 bases, leaving 2 bases of the junction unmatched. CDR1 MNHEY and CDR2 SMNVEV come from the germline V gene (reference sequence). The sample belongs to a study of OX40 agonist ivuxolimab in advanced cancers. Notes on the study in general: On average, CD8+ T cells showed a greater number of expanded clones than CD4+. Within 6 weeks, CD4+ and CD8+ blood T cells expanded clonally at 0.1 to 3.0 mg/kg.

The input for sequencing was CD4+ or CD8+ T cells sorted from blood, taken in a trial of the OX40 agonist ivuxolimab. The chain combines TRBV27 with TRBJ2-3; 7 nucleotides match TRBD2. The receptor comes from an adult with an advanced solid tumor such as melanoma, head and neck, liver or kidney cancer. DNA for the CDR3: TGTGCCAGCAGTTTGACGGGGGGAGATACGCAGTATTTT. This gives the protein CASSLTGGDTQYF.